This T cell receptor (beta chain) came from a study of CD8 T cells in Susac syndrome. As for the study in general: Patients with Susac syndrome were therapy-naive, on corticosteroids, or on intravenous immunoglobulin alone at blood draw.

The CDR3 length is 15 residues. The V and J ends lost 6 bases and 4 bases respectively, with 21 bases between them. CDR1 is SQVTM and CDR2 is ANQGSEA in the germline V gene. Reverse transcription of 0.5 to 1 ug RNA was performed with random hexamers. TCRdb passed the immunoSEQ multiplex PCR reads through MiXCR, listing each CDR3 protein once. The table shows around 100,000 distinct CDR3 sequences, with around 95% occurring only once. This clonotype was sampled from a human donor with Susac syndrome. The sequenced sample consisted of CD8+ T cells from PBMCs. The rearrangement joins TRBV29-1 to TRBJ1-1; D remains ambiguous. The CDR3 sequence: CSVIAEGVQVTEAFF. In DNA, the CDR3 is TGCAGCGTCATTGCGGAGGGTGTCCAAGTCACTGAAGCTTTCTTT.